The 18 T cell receptor beta chains below come from one sample, sequenced in a study of T cells in Graves' hyperthyroidism and ophthalmopathy. RNA transcripts yielded amplified TCR beta CDR3 regions. A set of HTBI primers served as the primers for a first-round RT-PCR of the TCR CDR3. MiXCR, run by TCRdb on the multiplex PCR reads, gives a single entry per CDR3 protein. There are over 150,000 distinct CDR3 sequences in the sample; around 15% occur only once, and roughly 32% lies in the top ten. The sample consisted of blood. The receptors shown here come from a woman between 50 and 59 years old with Graves' hyperthyroidism.

This clonotype was recorded at least ten times. The CDR3 DNA reads TGTGCCAGCAGCAACCAAGCCGGGACAGGGAGGTCACCCCTCCACTTT. Protein sequence: CASSNQAGTGRSPLHF. The rearrangement uses TRBV6-2 or TRBV6-3 and TRBJ1-6; 9 bases match TRBD1. Germline trimming cut 6 bases from V and 10 bases from J; bases unmatched to any gene: 13. This CDR3 comprises 16 residues. Looked up from germline, CDR1 is MNHEY and CDR2 is SVGEGT.

This clonotype was observed many times. The CDR3 loop reads CASSVLTSTGELFF. The CDR3 nucleotides read TGTGCCAGCAGCGTACTGACAAGTACCGGGGAGCTGTTTTTT. This sequence joins TRBV9 and TRBJ2-2; D gene ambiguous. CDR3 length equals 14 residues. In germline, CDR1 is SGDLS, CDR2 YYNGEE. V was cut by 1 base and J by 5 bases, with 9 bases left in between.

This clonotype was seen many times. The rearrangement links TRBV11-1 to TRBJ1-1; D is unresolved. The CDR3 sequence is 14 residues long. V was clipped by 9 bases and J by 0 bases, with 14 bases between them. Germline-derived CDR1 and CDR2 are SGHAT and FQDESV (reference sequence). Here the CDR3 reads CASRTSHMNTEAFF. The DNA of the CDR3 is TGTGCCAGTCGTACCAGTCACATGAACACTGAAGCTTTCTTT. The entire variable domain, with the rest obtained from reference TRBV11-1 and TRBJ1-1, is as follows: EAEVAQSPRYKITEKSQAVAFWCDPISGHATLYWYRQILGQGPELLVQFQDESVVDDSQLPKDRFSAERLKGVDSTLKIQPAELGDSAMYLCASRTSHMNTEAFFGQGTRLTVV.

This clonotype was seen repeatedly, ten times or more. The chain carries TRBV6-1 and TRBJ1-3; tentatively, D is TRBD1 (5 bases). CDR1 is MNHNS, CDR2 SASEGT, per germline. This CDR3 spans 14 amino acids. Trimming left V 6 bases short and J 6 bases short, with 15 bases between. CDR3: CASRPQGAENTIYF. For the CDR3, the DNA is TGTGCCAGCAGACCCCAGGGAGCCGAAAACACCATATATTTT.

This clonotype has ten or more counts. This chain joins TRBV11-1 and TRBJ1-1; D gene ambiguous. V was shortened by 1 base and J by 3 bases, with 6 bases between the two germline ends. Germline CDR1 is SGHAT and CDR2 is FQDESV (reference sequence). The CDR3 is 13 amino acids. Here the CDR3 DNA reads TGTGCCAGCAGCTTAGATGGGTACACTGAAGCTTTCTTT. Protein product: CASSLDGYTEAFF.

This clonotype was seen at least ten times. The rearrangement links TRBV2 to TRBJ2-5, with D perhaps matching TRBD2 (5 bases). CDR3 size: 14 residues. V lost 3 bases to trimming and J lost 5 bases, with 13 bases between them. CDR1 and CDR2 (germline): SNHLY, FYNNEI. In DNA, the CDR3 is TGTGCCAGCAGTGATGGACCCGGGGAGGAGACCCAGTACTTC. It translates to CASSDGPGEETQYF.

CDR3 protein: CASSLGAGDNYGYTF. The CDR3 coding sequence is TGTGCCAGCAGTCTCGGTGCAGGAGATAACTATGGCTACACCTTC. The V gene is TRBV28, the J gene TRBJ1-2; no firm D call. CDR1 MDHEN and CDR2 SYDVKM come from the germline V gene. CDR3 size: 15 residues. With 5 bases removed from V and 1 base from J, the gap between germline ends came to 14 bases.

This clonotype was seen repeatedly, ten times or more. The rearrangement links TRBV3-1 to TRBJ2-1; a possible D gene is TRBD1 (6 bases). CDR3 size: 15 residues. V shed 0 bases and J shed 1 base, with 7 bases lying between them. CDR1 and CDR2 (germline): LGHDT, YNNKEL (reference sequence). CDR3 DNA sequence: TGTGCCAGCAGCCAAGAACAGGGTTCCTACAATGAGCAGTTCTTC. Translating it yields CASSQEQGSYNEQFF.

The V gene is TRBV7-2, the J gene TRBJ2-1, with TRBD2 identical over 8 bases. This CDR3 has 16 amino acids. CDR1 SGHTA and CDR2 FQGNSA come from the germline V gene. Germline trimming cut 7 bases from V and 9 bases from J; bases unmatched to any gene: 17. The CDR3 DNA follows: TGTGCCAGCAAGTCTCCACTCAGCGGGAGTATGAGTGAGCAGTTCTTC. Its protein is CASKSPLSGSMSEQFF.

Worth noting for this clonotype: A much larger clonotype is one base distant, so this may be a read error. As DNA, the CDR3 is TGCGCCAGCAGCTCAGGGTCCACAGATACGCAGCATTTT. Amino acids: CASSSGSTDTQHF. The chain links TRBV5-1 to TRBJ2-3, with D possibly TRBD1 on 5 matching bases. Near its end, the DNA agrees better with TRBJ1-5, so the J call may be wrong. Germline loops: CDR1 SGHRS, CDR2 YFSETQ. This CDR3 contains 13 residues.

The rearrangement uses TRBV5-8 and TRBJ2-5, with 7 bases fitting TRBD2. The CDR3 length is 15 residues. The V segment lost 4 bases and the J segment 5 bases; nucleotides outside the gene matches: 11. Germline V gene lookup returns CDR1 SGHTS and CDR2 YDEGEE. The CDR3 spells CASSPGGRGHETQYF. In DNA, the CDR3 is TGTGCCAGCAGCCCCGGGGGGAGGGGCCACGAGACCCAGTACTTC.

With respect to this clonotype: The junction does not match germline at one end; this may be a read error. The gene calls are TRBV7-3 and TRBJ2-3; D not resolved. Per the germline V gene, CDR1 is SGHTA and CDR2 is FQGTGA. CDR3 length: 13 residues. CDR3 sequence (DNA): TGTGCCAGCAGCGTGAACTCCCCGGATACGCGGTATTTT. It codes for CASSVNSPDTRYF. Drawing the rest from reference TRBV7-3 and TRBJ2-3, the complete variable domain is GAGVSQTPSNKVTEKGKYVELRCDPISGHTALYWYRQSLGQGPEFLIYFQGTGAADDSGLPNDRFFAVRPEGSVSTLKIQRTERGDSAVYLCASSVNSPDTRYFGPGTRLTVL.

The sample holds many counts of this clonotype. V and J are TRBV2 and TRBJ2-1; D gene ambiguous. Germline loops: CDR1 SNHLY, CDR2 FYNNEI. The CDR3 sequence is 11 residues long. V was shortened by 4 bases and J by 5 bases, with 3 bases between the two germline ends. The CDR3 reads CASSGDNEQFF. The CDR3 region has the DNA TGTGCCAGCAGTGGAGACAATGAGCAGTTCTTC.

The chain uses TRBV9 and TRBJ1-1; TRBD1 matches 7 bases. Germline V lookup: CDR1 SGDLS, CDR2 YYNGEE. The CDR3 runs 13 residues. V was clipped by 4 bases and J by 8 bases; unmatched bases: 8. The CDR3 nucleotides read TGTGCCAGCAGCCCCCAAGGGGGCAGGGAAGCTTTCTTT. Its translation: CASSPQGGREAFF.

In this sample, this clonotype turned up many times. The genes are TRBV6-1 and TRBJ2-3, with D perhaps TRBD2 (5 bases). The germline CDR1 and CDR2 sequences are MNHNS and SASEGT. The V end was cut by 6 bases, the J end by 2 bases, with 15 bases between. CDR3 length equals 15 residues. As DNA, the CDR3 is TGTGCCAGCAGCGACGCAGCAGACTACACAGATACGCAGTATTTT. It is translated as CASSDAADYTDTQYF.

The table lists this clonotype with a few counts. This chain uses TRBV6-2 or TRBV6-3 with TRBJ2-3; 14 positions agree with TRBD2. Trimming removed 6 bases from V and 1 base from J; junction bases left unmatched: 9. The CDR3 extends over 18 amino acids. Germline CDR1 MNHEY, CDR2 SVGEGT. The CDR3 DNA sequence: TGTGCCAGCAGATCAACTCCGGGACTAGCGGGGGGCACAGATACGCAGTATTTT. Translating gives CASRSTPGLAGGTDTQYF.

This clonotype was counted at least ten times. CDR3 protein: CASSLASGGGGKTQYF. CDR3 bases: TGTGCCAGCAGCTTAGCTAGCGGGGGGGGCGGGAAGACCCAGTACTTC. The gene calls are TRBV7-2 and TRBJ2-5; TRBD2 matches at 11 bases. From germline, CDR1 is SGHTA and CDR2 FQGNSA. The V gene end was trimmed by 0 bases and the J gene end by 6 bases; junction bases not matched to a gene: 6. The CDR3 covers 16 residues. The entire variable domain, with the rest obtained from reference TRBV7-2 and TRBJ2-5, is as follows: GAGVSQSPSNKVTEKGKDVELRCDPISGHTALYWYRQSLGQGLEFLIYFQGNSAPDKSGLPSDRFSAERTGGSVSTLTIQRTQQEDSAVYLCASSLASGGGGKTQYFGPGTRLLVL.

This clonotype was detected ten times or more. The chain is built from TRBV5-1 and TRBJ1-1; a possible D gene is TRBD1 (5 bases). Per the germline V gene, CDR1 is SGHRS and CDR2 is YFSETQ. The CDR3 has 13 amino acids. Trimming removed 5 bases at V and 2 bases at J, with 10 bases between. The CDR3 is CASRVQENTEAFF. DNA of the CDR3: TGCGCCAGCAGGGTACAGGAAAACACTGAAGCTTTCTTT.